This T cell receptor (beta chain) originates from a study of CD8 T cells in acute hepatitis C reinfection. Study overall: Sequences come from NS3-1073-specific CD8+ T cells, during acute infection and after clearance.

The data were produced by immunoSEQ multiplex PCR, yet TCRdb's version contains in-frame clones alone and is incomplete. The sample gives some 4,000 clones, approximately 39% of which show up once; 8.5% to 10% is in the top ten. The sample's time point: acute HCV infection, within 168 days of estimated infection date. Sequencing of hepatitis C virus-specific cells was done ex vivo rather than after in vitro expansion. HCV-specific cells were stained with NS3 1073-1081 tetramer. Cells were stained for CD3, CD8 and CD45RO, excluding dead cells. Broader study findings: Preferential TRBV04 and TRBV06 usage appeared in all groups and was not explained by the naive pool. Regardless of outcome, more than 10 public clonotypes appeared, one using V04-02/J02-02.

The CDR3 contains 16 residues. The V segment lost 5 bases and the J segment 0 bases; nucleotides outside the gene matches: 6. In germline, CDR1 is SGHTA, CDR2 FQGNSA. The chain carries TRBV7-2 and TRBJ1-1; 10 bases are shared with TRBD1. The sample was HCV NS3-1073 tetramer-sorted CD8+ T cells from PBMCs, taken during acute infection. This TCR was recovered from a man in his thirties or forties with chronic hepatitis C. CDR3 sequence reads: CASSLGTGALNTEAFF. CDR3 sequence (DNA): TGTGCCAGCAGCCTCGGGACAGGGGCATTGAACACTGAAGCTTTCTTT.